The clone carrying this TCR beta chain appeared a single time. This specimen comes from a study of blood T cell repertoires in COVID-19. Across the study: Nucleic acid was either cDNA or gDNA, and it came from T cells, B-cell-depleted T cells, or PBMCs.

Data came from immunoSEQ multiplex PCR; TCRdb stores just in-frame clones and leaves some out. The table lists around 250,000 clones, roughly 90% of them singletons. Trimming removed 5 bases from V and 2 bases from J, with 16 bases in between. This CDR3 has 15 amino acids. Germline lookup yields CDR1 SGHAT and CDR2 FQDESV (reference sequence). The specimen sequenced was PBMCs or T cells enriched from blood (not recorded which). The chain couples TRBV11-1 to TRBJ2-7; TRBD1 might be the D (6 bases). The sequence was collected from a man between 35 and 55 years old who had been exposed to COVID-19. The CDR3 spells CASSQIGTLAYEQYF. CDR3 sequence (DNA): TGTGCCAGCAGCCAAATCGGGACATTAGCCTACGAGCAGTACTTC.